The entry that follows covers one T cell receptor (beta chain) sequence. This sample was included in a study of blood T cell repertoires in COVID-19. Between the trimmed V and J ends, which lost 4 bases and 2 bases, there was a span of 18 bases. This CDR3 has 17 residues. Per germline, CDR1 ENHRY and CDR2 SYGVKD. The protocol was immunoSEQ multiplex PCR, while the TCRdb copy is restricted to in-frame clones and leaves out a portion. The repertoire has fewer than 500,000 clones, around 89% of them found once; the top ten carry 4.3%. The sequence derives from a woman younger than 45 with acute or convalescent COVID-19. The sequencing sample was made of peripheral blood. J is TRBJ1-3 and V is TRBV10-3, with D tentatively TRBD1 (5 bases). Written as DNA, the CDR3 is TGTGCCATCAGTGCGAAGGACGGGGGTCGCGCTGGAAACACCATATATTTT. The encoded protein is CAISAKDGGRAGNTIYF.